This T cell receptor beta chain was observed in a study of shared clonotypes between healthy human individuals. Naivety among CD8 cells was defined by CD45RO negativity and positive CCR7 selection, thereby excluding terminally differentiated effector memory CD45RA+ cells. V dropped 4 bases and J dropped 2 bases, with 10 bases sitting between them. This CDR3 has 13 amino acids. CDR1 and CDR2 (germline): SGHDT, YYEEEE. This table comes from immunoSEQ multiplex PCR, and its TCRdb copy is limited to in-frame clones, with some not included. The data show approximately 650,000 clones, 95% to 96% seen once.

This receptor was taken from a woman younger than 45 in good health. Sequences were obtained from naive CD8+ T cells sorted from blood. This rearrangement joins TRBV5-6 to TRBJ2-7; D remains ambiguous. CDR3 coding DNA: TGTGCCAGCAGCGGTACAGACCCCTACGAGCAGTACTTC. Protein sequence: CASSGTDPYEQYF.